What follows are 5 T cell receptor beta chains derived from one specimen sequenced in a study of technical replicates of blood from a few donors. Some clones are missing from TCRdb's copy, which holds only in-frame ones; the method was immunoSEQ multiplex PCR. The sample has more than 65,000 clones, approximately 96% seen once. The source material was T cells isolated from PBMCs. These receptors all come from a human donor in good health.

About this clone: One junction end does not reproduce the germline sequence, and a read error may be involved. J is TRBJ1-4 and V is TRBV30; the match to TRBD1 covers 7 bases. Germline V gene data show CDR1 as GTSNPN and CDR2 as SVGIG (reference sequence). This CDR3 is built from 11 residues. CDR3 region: CAWSVQGTSIF. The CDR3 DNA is TGTGCCTGGAGTGTACAGGGGACATCTATTTTT.

The CDR3 DNA reads TGTGCCAGTAGACGGGACAGGGGGTACGGAAACACCATATATTTT. Its protein product is CASRRDRGYGNTIYF. The rearrangement uses TRBV19 and TRBJ1-3; 11 bases map to TRBD1. CDR3 length equals 15 residues. Germline loops: CDR1 LNHDA, CDR2 SQIVND (reference sequence). J lost 4 bases, V lost 6 bases, and 5 bases had no gene match.

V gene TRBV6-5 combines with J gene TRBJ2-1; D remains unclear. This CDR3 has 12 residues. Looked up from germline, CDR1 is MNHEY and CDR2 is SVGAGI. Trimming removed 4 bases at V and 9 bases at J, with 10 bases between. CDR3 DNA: TGTGCCAGCAGTTCCAAAGCTGGTGAGCAGTTCTTC. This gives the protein CASSSKAGEQFF.

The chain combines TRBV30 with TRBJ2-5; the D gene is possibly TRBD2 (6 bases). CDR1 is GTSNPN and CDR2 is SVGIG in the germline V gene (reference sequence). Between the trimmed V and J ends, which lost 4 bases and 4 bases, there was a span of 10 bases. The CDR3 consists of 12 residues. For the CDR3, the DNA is TGTGCCTGGACCGCCGGGGGAGAGACCCAGTACTTC. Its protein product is CAWTAGGETQYF.

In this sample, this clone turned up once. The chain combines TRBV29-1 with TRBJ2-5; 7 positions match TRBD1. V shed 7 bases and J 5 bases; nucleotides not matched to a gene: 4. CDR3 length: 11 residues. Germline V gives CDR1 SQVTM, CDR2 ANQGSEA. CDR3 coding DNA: TGCAGCGCCTACAGGGGTGAGACCCAGTACTTC. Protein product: CSAYRGETQYF.